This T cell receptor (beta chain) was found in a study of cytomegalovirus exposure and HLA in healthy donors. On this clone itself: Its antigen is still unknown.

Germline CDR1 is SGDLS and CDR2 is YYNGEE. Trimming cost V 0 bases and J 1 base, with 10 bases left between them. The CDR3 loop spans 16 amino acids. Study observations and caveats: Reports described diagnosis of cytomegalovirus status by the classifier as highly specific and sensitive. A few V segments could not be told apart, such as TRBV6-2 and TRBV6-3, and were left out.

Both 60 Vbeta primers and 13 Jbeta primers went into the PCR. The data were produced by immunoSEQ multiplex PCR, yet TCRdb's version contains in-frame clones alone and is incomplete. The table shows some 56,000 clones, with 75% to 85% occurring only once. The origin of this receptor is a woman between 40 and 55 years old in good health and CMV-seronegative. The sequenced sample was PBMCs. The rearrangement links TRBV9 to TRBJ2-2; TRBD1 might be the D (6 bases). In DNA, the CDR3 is TGTGCCAGCAGCGTAGATAGGGGGTGGAACACCGGGGAGCTGTTTTTT. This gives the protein CASSVDRGWNTGELFF.